The 14 T cell receptor beta chains presented below share a single source sample, sequenced in a study of blood T cell repertoires in COVID-19 (dated by TCRdb to about 2020). The library was generated by the immunoSEQ multiplex PCR assay. TCRdb took over this immuneACCESS table, retaining in-frame rearrangements with V and J assigned. Such tables are incomplete; in checked studies, under half of the missing clones stem from an unresolved V gene, and the remainder is unexplained. The sample contains about 190,000 clones, around 85% of them found a single time. The top ten hold around 1.1% of the sample. Sequencing was performed on peripheral blood. The receptors originated from a man younger than 45 with acute or convalescent COVID-19.

This chain connects TRBV5-4 to TRBJ2-1, with TRBD2 matching over 8 bases. The CDR3 loop spans 15 amino acids. J was trimmed by 6 bases and V by 5 bases; bases with no gene match: 10. Germline V CDR1 and CDR2: SGHNT, YYREEE (reference sequence). CDR3 region: CASSWSGREGNEQFF. The CDR3 coding sequence is TGTGCCAGCAGTTGGAGCGGGAGAGAGGGCAATGAGCAGTTCTTC.

The chain carries TRBV6-5 and TRBJ1-1, with D hard to call. The CDR3 sequence is 13 residues long. Germline CDR1 reads MNHEY; CDR2 reads SVGAGI. Trimming shortened V by 5 bases and J by 3 bases, and 10 bases separated the two germline ends. This chain's CDR3 is CASSPSLYTEAFF. As DNA, the CDR3 is TGTGCCAGCAGTCCCAGTCTTTACACTGAAGCTTTCTTT.

The V gene is TRBV11-1, the J gene TRBJ1-1, with no clear D. Deletions cut 5 bases from V and 1 base from J, with 14 bases between. Germline CDR1 reads SGHAT; CDR2 reads FQDESV (reference sequence). The CDR3 runs 15 residues. The CDR3 sequence is CASSPSRGENTEAFF. The CDR3 region has the DNA TGTGCCAGCAGCCCGTCGAGAGGTGAGAACACTGAAGCTTTCTTT.

This clone has more than one count but fewer than ten. The rearrangement joins TRBV27 to TRBJ2-7; weak D call: TRBD1 (5 bases). Trimming stripped 7 bases from V and 0 bases from J, with 22 bases between. This CDR3 is built from 17 residues. In germline, CDR1 is MNHEY, CDR2 SMNVEV (reference sequence). CDR3 nucleotides: TGTGCCAGCACAGGGAAAAATAGCTCCTTGAGCTCCTACGAGCAGTACTTC. This sequence encodes CASTGKNSSLSSYEQYF.

V gene TRBV25-1 combines with J gene TRBJ1-6, with D perhaps matching TRBD1 (5 bases). V was clipped by 2 bases and J by 7 bases, with 15 bases between them. Germline CDR1 is MGHDK and CDR2 is SYGVNS. The CDR3 spans 16 residues. CDR3 DNA: TGTGCCAGCAGTGAAGGGGGGGTACAGACCAATTCACCCCTCCACTTT. This gives the protein CASSEGGVQTNSPLHF.

J is TRBJ1-5 and V is TRBV11-2; D may be TRBD1 (5 bases). CDR3 size: 16 residues. Per the germline V gene, CDR1 is SGHAT and CDR2 is FQNNGV. Trimming left V 3 bases short and J 3 bases short, with 15 bases between. As DNA, the CDR3 is TGTGCCAGCAGCTTGCGCAGGGCGTCCAACAATCAGCCCCAGCATTTT. This codes for CASSLRRASNNQPQHF. Drawing the rest from reference TRBV11-2 and TRBJ1-5, the complete variable domain is EAGVAQSPRYKIIEKRQSVAFWCNPISGHATLYWYQQILGQGPKLLIQFQNNGVVDDSQLPKDRFSAERLKGVDSTLKIQPAKLEDSAVYLCASSLRRASNNQPQHFGDGTRLSIL.

The chain joins TRBV19 to TRBJ1-5; D uncertain. The germline V gene has CDR1 LNHDA and CDR2 SQIVND (reference sequence). Trimming removed 7 bases from V and 0 bases from J, with 13 bases in between. The CDR3 consists of 15 residues. The CDR3 DNA is TGTGCCAGTAAAGTCGCAGGAAATAGCAATCAGCCCCAGCATTTT. This translates into CASKVAGNSNQPQHF. The variable domain in full, with the rest retrieved from reference TRBV19 and TRBJ1-5, is DGGITQSPKYLFRKEGQNVTLSCEQNLNHDAMYWYRQDPGQGLRLIYYSQIVNDFQKGDIAEGYSVSREKKESFPLTVTSAQKNPTAFYLCASKVAGNSNQPQHFGDGTRLSIL.

The chain has TRBV29-1 and TRBJ2-1; 8 positions match TRBD2. From germline, CDR1 is SQVTM and CDR2 ANQGSEA. After removal of 7 bases from V and 9 bases from J, the junction contained 14 bases not matched to a gene. CDR3 size: 14 residues. CDR3 sequence (DNA): TGCAGCGGGTTTTATGCGGGAGGAGTCGGTGAGCAGTTCTTC. Residues: CSGFYAGGVGEQFF.

In this sample, this clone turned up once. The V gene is TRBV7-3, the J gene TRBJ2-6; 8 nucleotides line up with TRBD2. V trimming: 5 bases; J trimming: 0 bases; junction bases outside the gene matches: 9. The germline V gene has CDR1 SGHTA and CDR2 FQGTGA. This CDR3 has 18 residues. The CDR3 DNA sequence: TGTGCCAGCAGCCCTCGGGCGGGAGGACGCTCTGGGGCCAACGTCCTGACTTTC. Encoded protein: CASSPRAGGRSGANVLTF.

The chain is built from TRBV6-8 and TRBJ2-3; 10 positions match TRBD2. The CDR3 covers 18 residues. Germline lookup yields CDR1 MNHGY and CDR2 SAAAGT. The V gene end was trimmed by 6 bases and the J gene end by 4 bases; junction bases not matched to a gene: 16. CDR3 residues: CASRVWITGTSAPDTQYF. Here the CDR3 DNA reads TGTGCCAGCAGAGTATGGATCACCGGGACTAGCGCGCCAGATACGCAGTATTTT.

This chain links TRBV5-1 with TRBJ2-7; TRBD1 aligns across 7 bases. CDR3 length: 14 residues. Germline CDR1 and CDR2: SGHRS and YFSETQ. The ends lost 0 bases at V and 4 bases at J; junction bases unmatched: 4. As DNA, the CDR3 is TGCGCCAGCAGCTTGGAAGGGACAGCTTACGAGCAGTACTTC. It specifies CASSLEGTAYEQYF.

The V gene is TRBV19, the J gene TRBJ1-1; possible D gene TRBD1, 5 bases. Trimming left V 4 bases short and J 3 bases short, with 9 bases between. CDR3 length: 13 residues. Germline values: CDR1 LNHDA, CDR2 SQIVND (reference sequence). The CDR3 is CASSRGGYTEAFF. In nucleotides, the CDR3 is TGTGCCAGTAGTAGGGGGGGGTACACTGAAGCTTTCTTT.

The V call is TRBV24-1, the J call TRBJ2-1, with 11 nucleotides matching TRBD1. From germline, CDR1 is KGHDR and CDR2 SFDVKD. This CDR3 has 15 amino acids. The junction had 6 bases not matched to a gene; V was cut back by 9 bases and J by 3 bases. The CDR3 loop is CATGGQGAGYNEQFF. Written as DNA, the CDR3 is TGTGCCACCGGAGGACAGGGGGCCGGCTACAATGAGCAGTTCTTC.

V is TRBV28 and J is TRBJ1-2; D gene ambiguous. The CDR3 spans 12 residues. The V gene's germline CDR1 is MDHEN and CDR2 SYDVKM. Trimming cost V 5 bases and J 2 bases, with 6 bases left between them. DNA of the CDR3: TGTGCCAGCAGTACACCAAACTATGGCTACACCTTC. Residues: CASSTPNYGYTF.